Below, 32 T cell receptor beta chains from the same sample are listed, as sequenced in a study of T cells in women clearing cervical HPV infection. Sequenced by immunoSEQ multiplex PCR; TCRdb stores in-frame clones only, minus some. The sample table includes fewer than 40,000 clones. Sequencing was carried out using blood buffy coat. The source is a woman between 18 and 70 years old with a cervical HPV16 infection that either progressed to CIN3+ or cleared (not recorded which).

With respect to this clone: Read sequence stops 3 residues before the CDR3 end, and the germline J gene provides the missing end. This sequence joins TRBV30 and TRBJ2-2; no firm D call. Germline loops: CDR1 GTSNPN, CDR2 SVGIG (reference sequence). CDR3 size: 16 residues. The CDR3 sequence is CAWSPQHIATNEKLFF. CDR3 DNA (partial): TGTGCCTGGAGTCCGCAGCACATAGCAACTAATGAAAAG.

Details on this clone: The CDR3 goes on 3 residues after the read ends, and that part is filled in from the germline J gene. J is TRBJ2-1 and V is TRBV12-3 or TRBV12-4, with D possibly being TRBD1 (5 bases). The CDR3 covers 13 residues. V dropped 5 bases and J dropped 2 bases, with 7 bases sitting between them. Partial CDR3 DNA: TGTGCCAGCAGTCGGACACCCTACAATGAG. It codes for CASSRTPYNE. The entire CDR3 sequence reads CASSRTPYNEQFF.

In regard to this clone: The read finishes 3 residues shy of the CDR3 end, and the germline J gene is used to complete it. The J gene is TRBJ1-3, the V gene TRBV19; D remains ambiguous. The CDR3 runs 14 residues. The germline CDR1 and CDR2 sequences are LNHDA and SQIVND (reference sequence). Trimming took off 6 bases at V and 0 bases at J, with 9 bases between the two ends. The CDR3 bases that were read are TGTGCCAGTAGCCCGACATTCTCTGGAAACACC. Amino acid sequence: CASSPTFSGNT. The full CDR3 is CASSPTFSGNTIYF.

The sequenced part of the CDR3 DNA is TGCAGTGCTCCCGCGGGCGGGGCCAACGTC. Its protein product is CSAPAGGANV. The CDR3 in its entirety is CSAPAGGANVLTF. The rearrangement joins TRBV20-1 to TRBJ2-6; TRBD2 is a possible D gene (5 bases). The read ends 3 residues early relative to the CDR3; the germline J gene fills the gap. The CDR3 consists of 13 residues. V lost 5 bases, J lost 4 bases, and 9 bases lay in between. Germline-derived CDR1 and CDR2 are DFQATT and SNEGSKA (reference sequence).

About this clone itself: The sequence runs out 3 residues before the end of the CDR3; the remainder is reconstructed from the germline J gene. The chain links TRBV11-1 to TRBJ2-7, with 7 bases lining up with TRBD1. The CDR3 spans 15 residues. Trimming cost V 1 base and J 1 base; bases outside gene matches: 4. The germline V gene encodes CDR1 SGHAT and CDR2 FQDESV (reference sequence). The sequenced CDR3 bases are TGTGCCAGCAGCTTAGGCAGACAGGGTTCCTACGAG. Protein product: CASSLGRQGSYE. In full, the CDR3 is CASSLGRQGSYEQYF. Variable domain in full (rest from reference TRBV11-1 and TRBJ2-7): EAEVAQSPRYKITEKSQAVAFWCDPISGHATLYWYRQILGQGPELLVQFQDESVVDDSQLPKDRFSAERLKGVDSTLKIQPAELGDSAMYLCASSLGRQGSYEQYFGPGTRLTVT.

Details on this clone: The read terminates 3 residues ahead of where the CDR3 ends, so the germline J gene completes it. The rearrangement uses TRBV7-6 and TRBJ1-2; unclear D gene. In germline, CDR1 is SGHVS, CDR2 FNYEAQ. The CDR3 extends over 14 amino acids. Deletions cut 1 base from V and 5 bases from J, with 11 bases between. The CDR3 reads CASSLDGGQYGYTF. The CDR3 DNA, read in part, is TGTGCCAGCAGCTTAGATGGAGGGCAGTATGGC.

Points on this clone: The sequenced fragment ends 3 residues before the CDR3 boundary, so the rest is inferred from the germline J gene. The chain uses TRBV18 and TRBJ1-2, with a weak D call TRBD1 (5 bases). The CDR3 sequence is 12 residues long. The germline CDR1 and CDR2 sequences are KGHSH and LQKENI. The chain's CDR3 is CASSQGNYDYTF. Incomplete CDR3 DNA: TGTGCCAGCTCCCAGGGAAACTACGAC.

Remarks on this clone: The read is 3 residues too short to cover the CDR3 end, so that end is filled in from the germline J gene. The chain uses TRBV11-2 and TRBJ1-4; 12 nucleotides align to TRBD1. The CDR3 has 15 amino acids. Per the germline V gene, CDR1 is SGHAT and CDR2 is FQNNGV. Trimming took 5 bases from V and 7 from J; bases not matched to a gene: 5. CDR3 bases read: TGTGCCAGCAGCAAGGGGACAGGGGGCATTGAAAAA. Its protein is CASSKGTGGIEK. The complete CDR3 sequence is CASSKGTGGIEKLFF. The variable domain in full, with the rest retrieved from reference TRBV11-2 and TRBJ1-4, is EAGVAQSPRYKIIEKRQSVAFWCNPISGHATLYWYQQILGQGPKLLIQFQNNGVVDDSQLPKDRFSAERLKGVDSTLKIQPAKLEDSAVYLCASSKGTGGIEKLFFGSGTQLSVL.

Turning to this clone: Read coverage stops 3 residues before the CDR3 terminus; the germline J gene supplies the remainder. Other nucleotide sequences in the sample specify the same CDR3. The chain recombines TRBV6-2 or TRBV6-3 with TRBJ1-6; D call uncertain. Germline loops: CDR1 MNHEY, CDR2 SVGEGT. This CDR3 has 12 residues. V gave up 2 bases and J gave up 10 bases, with 6 bases separating them. The sequenced part of the CDR3 DNA is TGTGCCAGCAGTTACAAGCTATCACCC. Amino acids: CASSYKLSP. The full CDR3 protein is CASSYKLSPLHF.

Comment on this clone: The CDR3 is cut off 3 residues early in the read; its end comes from the germline J gene. V and J are TRBV7-2 and TRBJ2-1; 11 nucleotides agree with TRBD1. Germline CDR1 and CDR2: SGHTA and FQGNSA. This CDR3 is 14 amino acids long. V lost 3 bases and J lost 8; bases outside the gene matches: 3. The CDR3 DNA, read in part, is TGTGCCAGCAGCTTCGGACAGGGGGCCTATGAG. Amino acids: CASSFGQGAYE. The full CDR3 sequence reads CASSFGQGAYEQFF.

Of note for this clone: The sequenced fragment ends 3 residues before the CDR3 boundary, so the rest is inferred from the germline J gene. The rearrangement uses TRBV11-2 and TRBJ1-2, with D possibly being TRBD1 (5 bases). Germline CDR1 reads SGHAT; CDR2 reads FQNNGV. The CDR3 spans 14 residues. CDR3 loop: CASKTSGGVDTYTF. The DNA read from the CDR3 is TGTGCCAGCAAGACTAGCGGGGGAGTAGATACC.

As concerns this clone: Read sequence stops 3 residues before the CDR3 end, and the germline J gene provides the missing end. This chain links TRBV7-9 with TRBJ1-1, with D possibly TRBD1 on 6 matching bases. The CDR3 length is 14 residues. V lost 1 base, J lost 5 bases, and 11 bases lay in between. Germline V gene lookup returns CDR1 SEHNR and CDR2 FQNEAQ (reference sequence). CDR3 amino acids: CASSLEGGRTEAFF. Incomplete CDR3 DNA: TGTGCCAGCAGCTTAGAAGGGGGACGGACTGAA.

About this clone itself: The CDR3 end lies 3 residues beyond the end of the read and is filled in from the germline J gene. This sequence joins TRBV7-2 and TRBJ1-5; a weak D match, TRBD1 (5 bases). Trimming removed 5 bases at V and 7 bases at J, with 18 bases between. Looked up from germline, CDR1 is SGHTA and CDR2 is FQGNSA. The CDR3 length is 15 residues. Partial CDR3 DNA: TGTGCCAGCAGCCCGACTTCGTCAGGGCGCCAGCCC. It yields the protein CASSPTSSGRQP. The CDR3 in full is CASSPTSSGRQPQHF.

About this clone: The read halts 3 residues ahead of the CDR3 end, with the missing end drawn from the germline J gene. This rearrangement joins TRBV5-6 to TRBJ2-2, with 9 nucleotides matching TRBD1. With V trimmed by 4 bases and J by 3 bases, 4 bases remained unmatched. The CDR3 has 15 residues. Germline V lookup: CDR1 SGHDT, CDR2 YYEEEE. CDR3 DNA (partial): TGTGCCAGCAGCGCCGGACAGGGGTACACCGGGGAG. Translating gives CASSAGQGYTGE. The entire CDR3 sequence reads CASSAGQGYTGELFF.

On this clone: The DNA ends 3 residues before the CDR3 does, and the rest of the CDR3 is filled in from the germline J gene. The V gene is TRBV6-1, the J gene TRBJ1-5, with a weak D call TRBD1 (5 bases). Germline V gene sequence: CDR1 MNHNS, CDR2 SASEGT. Between the trimmed V and J ends, which lost 2 bases and 7 bases, there was a span of 15 bases. The CDR3 totals 15 residues. The CDR3 spells CASSEFIQGGQPQHF. CDR3 DNA, as far as it was read: TGTGCCAGCAGTGAATTTATCCAGGGTGGGCAGCCC.

As concerns this clone: The read terminates 3 residues ahead of where the CDR3 ends, so the germline J gene completes it. The rearrangement uses TRBV30 and TRBJ1-5; D remains unclear. The V and J ends lost 2 bases and 3 bases respectively, with 8 bases between them. The CDR3 sequence is 13 residues long. Germline V gene data show CDR1 as GTSNPN and CDR2 as SVGIG (reference sequence). CDR3 residues: CAWSMNNNQPQHF. The sequenced part of the CDR3 DNA is TGTGCCTGGAGTATGAACAACAATCAGCCC.

This clone is identified as medium-sized from frequency. The DNA ends 3 residues before the CDR3 does, and the rest of the CDR3 is filled in from the germline J gene. The chain is built from TRBV5-6 and TRBJ2-1; TRBD2 aligns across 11 bases. Trimming took 6 bases from V and 6 from J; bases not matched to a gene: 8. The germline CDR1 and CDR2 sequences are SGHDT and YYEEEE. The CDR3 spans 15 residues. CDR3 bases read: TGTGCCAGCATTGATCTAGCGGGGGGCCGCAATGAG. The encoded protein is CASIDLAGGRNE. The entire CDR3 reads CASIDLAGGRNEQFF.

CDR3: CSARNEQGVDYGYTF. The CDR3 bases that were read are TGCAGTGCTAGGAATGAACAGGGGGTAGACTATGGC. The chain employs TRBV20-1 and TRBJ1-2, with TRBD1 matching 8 bases. The sequence runs out 3 residues before the end of the CDR3; the remainder is reconstructed from the germline J gene. The CDR3 totals 15 residues. Germline V CDR1 and CDR2: DFQATT, SNEGSKA (reference sequence). V dropped 3 bases and J dropped 3; count of bases not matched to a gene: 9.

CDR3 amino acids: CSAFHRRDGEKLFF. The DNA read from the CDR3 is TGCAGTGCTTTCCACAGGAGGGATGGCGAAAAA. J is TRBJ1-4 and V is TRBV20-1; D is perhaps TRBD1 (5 bases). The sequence runs out 3 residues before the end of the CDR3; the remainder is reconstructed from the germline J gene. The CDR3 contains 14 residues. CDR1 is DFQATT and CDR2 is SNEGSKA in the germline V gene (reference sequence). The V end was cut by 5 bases, the J end by 8 bases, with 18 bases between.

Of note for this clone: The DNA ends 3 residues before the CDR3 does, and the rest of the CDR3 is filled in from the germline J gene. V gene TRBV2 combines with J gene TRBJ2-1; TRBD2 matches 8 bases. CDR1 SNHLY and CDR2 FYNNEI come from the germline V gene. This CDR3 has 16 residues. J was trimmed by 0 bases and V by 1 base; bases with no gene match: 2. The sequenced CDR3 bases are TGTGCCAGCAGTGAAGAGGCGGGGGGCTCCTACAATGAG. This sequence encodes CASSEEAGGSYNE. The entire CDR3 protein is CASSEEAGGSYNEQFF.

Note on this clone: The read finishes 3 residues shy of the CDR3 end, and the germline J gene is used to complete it. The chain carries TRBV5-1 and TRBJ1-2, with D tentatively TRBD1 (6 bases). This CDR3 is built from 14 residues. Trimming shortened V by 4 bases and J by 4 bases, and 14 bases separated the two germline ends. Germline CDR1 reads SGHRS; CDR2 reads YFSETQ. The CDR3 sequence: CASSPGGDTYGYTF. The sequenced CDR3 bases are TGCGCCAGCAGCCCTGGGGGGGACACCTATGGC. Full variable domain (outside the CDR3, taken from reference TRBV5-1 and TRBJ1-2): KAGVTQTPRYLIKTRGQQVTLSCSPISGHRSVSWYQQTPGQGLQFLFEYFSETQRNKGNFPGRFSGRQFSNSRSEMNVSTLELGDSALYLCASSPGGDTYGYTFGSGTRLTVV.

Details on this clone: Read sequence stops 3 residues before the CDR3 end, and the germline J gene provides the missing end. The chain has TRBV2 and TRBJ2-3, with D possibly TRBD2 on 6 matching bases. The CDR3 spans 15 residues. V was pared by 4 bases and J by 1 base, with 12 bases between. Germline loops: CDR1 SNHLY, CDR2 FYNNEI. The covered CDR3 bases are TGTGCCAGCAGTGTCCGGCGGGGTCGCACAGATACG. Protein: CASSVRRGRTDT. The CDR3 in its entirety is CASSVRRGRTDTQYF.

Turning to this clone: From the germline J gene comes the end of the CDR3, since the read stops 3 residues before it. This rearrangement joins TRBV20-1 to TRBJ1-5, with a tentative D call TRBD1 (5 bases). Germline V lookup: CDR1 DFQATT, CDR2 SNEGSKA (reference sequence). The CDR3 has 15 amino acids. Trimming stripped 3 bases from V and 2 bases from J, with 14 bases between. This chain's CDR3 is CSARKGSDGNQPQHF. The part of the CDR3 DNA that was read is TGCAGTGCTAGGAAGGGGAGTGATGGCAATCAGCCC.

CDR3 in amino acids: CASSLNGQVLGYTF. CDR3 DNA, as far as it was read: TGTGCCAGCAGCTTAAACGGACAGGTCCTTGGC. The chain has TRBV7-8 and TRBJ1-2; 7 bases agree with TRBD1. The read halts 3 residues ahead of the CDR3 end, with the missing end drawn from the germline J gene. The V gene's germline CDR1 is SGHVS and CDR2 FQNEAQ. Trimming removed 2 bases from V and 7 bases from J; junction bases left unmatched: 7. The CDR3 is 14 amino acids. Full variable domain (missing parts from reference TRBV7-8 and TRBJ1-2): GAGVSQSPRYKVAKRGQDVALRCDPISGHVSLFWYQQALGQGPEFLTYFQNEAQLDKSGLPSDRFFAERPEGSVSTLKIQRTQQEDSAVYLCASSLNGQVLGYTFGSGTRLTVV.

About this clone: The CDR3 is cut off 3 residues early in the read; its end comes from the germline J gene. J is TRBJ1-4 and V is TRBV20-1, with 9 bases matching TRBD1. This CDR3 comprises 15 residues. Germline loops: CDR1 DFQATT, CDR2 SNEGSKA (reference sequence). V lost 4 bases and J lost 7; bases outside the gene matches: 10. The CDR3 sequence: CSATLLRDRAEKLFF. The CDR3 bases that were read are TGCAGTGCTACCTTGCTCCGGGACAGGGCTGAAAAA.

CDR3 DNA (partial): TGTGCCAGTAGTCAGACAGGTAGCGGGTATCAAGAGACC. Translation gives CASSQTGSGYQET. The whole CDR3 is CASSQTGSGYQETQYF. V and J are TRBV19 and TRBJ2-5, with D possibly TRBD2 on 7 matching bases. The read falls 3 residues short of the CDR3 end, and the missing part is taken from the germline J gene. CDR1 and CDR2 (germline): LNHDA, SQIVND (reference sequence). The CDR3 sequence is 16 residues long. V lost 5 bases and J lost 2, with 18 bases in between.

The chain's CDR3 is CASSPGAGGSINEQFF. The CDR3 bases that were read are TGCGCCAGCAGCCCAGGTGCGGGGGGCAGTATCAATGAG. The chain has TRBV5-1 and TRBJ2-1; 8 bases fit TRBD2. The read comes to an end 3 residues before the CDR3 does, leaving the germline J gene to fill in the end. Trimming cost V 4 bases and J 6 bases; bases outside gene matches: 12. Germline V lookup: CDR1 SGHRS, CDR2 YFSETQ. CDR3 length: 16 amino acids.

In the case of this clone: Read sequence stops 3 residues before the CDR3 end, and the germline J gene provides the missing end. V and J are TRBV20-1 and TRBJ1-2; D gene unclear. Germline values: CDR1 DFQATT, CDR2 SNEGSKA (reference sequence). Between the trimmed V and J ends, which lost 6 bases and 4 bases, there was a span of 21 bases. The CDR3 consists of 15 residues. CDR3 bases read: TGCAGTGCCCCCGTGGGCACCGAGCCCATCTATGGC. Translating gives CSAPVGTEPIYG. The whole CDR3 sequence reads CSAPVGTEPIYGYTF.

Comments on this clone: The read ends 3 residues shy of where the CDR3 ends; the end is completed using the germline J gene. The rearrangement uses TRBV29-1 and TRBJ2-1; TRBD2 matches at 10 bases. Trimming removed 7 bases from V and 9 bases from J; junction bases left unmatched: 9. Germline V gene data show CDR1 as SQVTM and CDR2 as ANQGSEA. The CDR3 runs 13 residues. CDR3 DNA, as far as it was read: TGCAGCGGAATTGGAGCGGGGGGGACTGAG. It codes for CSGIGAGGTE. The entire CDR3 sequence reads CSGIGAGGTEQFF.

In regard to this clone: The read ends 3 residues before the CDR3 terminus; that terminus is restored from the germline J gene. The J gene is TRBJ2-2, the V gene TRBV30, with 7 positions matching TRBD1. The germline gives CDR1 GTSNPN, CDR2 SVGIG (reference sequence). The CDR3 has 16 residues. The chain's CDR3 is CAWKNRGLATNEKLFF. The sequenced part of the CDR3 DNA is TGTGCCTGGAAGAACAGGGGCCTTGCAACTAATGAAAAG.

A remark on this clone: From the germline J gene comes the end of the CDR3, since the read stops 3 residues before it. The chain carries TRBV11-3 and TRBJ1-1; 7 bases map to TRBD1. The CDR3 extends over 14 amino acids. Germline V gene sequence: CDR1 SGHNT, CDR2 YENEEA. CDR3 loop: CASSLTRDSLQAFF. The sequenced part of the CDR3 DNA is TGTGCCAGCAGCTTAACCCGGGACAGCCTTCAA.

Concerning this clone itself: The CDR3 end falls 3 residues outside the read, so it is completed with the germline J gene. This chain joins TRBV18 and TRBJ1-2, with a possible D match to TRBD1 (6 bases). Germline CDR1 and CDR2: KGHSH and LQKENI. CDR3 length equals 15 residues. CDR3 residues: CASSPRGGSYNDYTF. The sequenced part of the CDR3 DNA is TGTGCCAGCTCACCCCGGGGGGGCTCCTACAATGAC.